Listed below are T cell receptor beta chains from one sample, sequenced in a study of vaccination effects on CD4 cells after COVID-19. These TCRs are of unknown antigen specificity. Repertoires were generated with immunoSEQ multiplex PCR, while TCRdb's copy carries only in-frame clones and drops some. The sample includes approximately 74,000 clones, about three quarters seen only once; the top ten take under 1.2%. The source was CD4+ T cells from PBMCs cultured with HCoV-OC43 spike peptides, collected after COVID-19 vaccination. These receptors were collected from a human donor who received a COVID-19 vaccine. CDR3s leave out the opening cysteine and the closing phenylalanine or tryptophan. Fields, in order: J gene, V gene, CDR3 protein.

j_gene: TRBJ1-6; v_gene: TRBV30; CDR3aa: AWSVQGPNSPLH
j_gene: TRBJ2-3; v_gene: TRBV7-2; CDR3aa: ASSRRTGLGDTQY
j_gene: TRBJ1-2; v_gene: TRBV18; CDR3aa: ASSVIDGYT
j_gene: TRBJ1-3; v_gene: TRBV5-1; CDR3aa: ASSSSVSVGPGNTIY
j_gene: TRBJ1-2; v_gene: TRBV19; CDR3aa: ASSIRGQGYT
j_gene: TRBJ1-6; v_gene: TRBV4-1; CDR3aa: ASSQGPWGNSPLH
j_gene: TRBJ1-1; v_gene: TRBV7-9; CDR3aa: ASSPGGGADEAF
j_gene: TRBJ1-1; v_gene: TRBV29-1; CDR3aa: SVRTGRAF
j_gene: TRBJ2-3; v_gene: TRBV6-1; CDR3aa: ASSEYQISTDTQY
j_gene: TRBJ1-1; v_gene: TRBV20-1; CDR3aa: SASKDTEAF
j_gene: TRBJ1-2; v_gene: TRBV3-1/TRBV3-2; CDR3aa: ASSQDLGQGALGYT
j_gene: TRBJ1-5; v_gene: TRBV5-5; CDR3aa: ASSLEAGMGQPQH
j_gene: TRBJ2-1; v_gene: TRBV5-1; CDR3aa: ASSFQGANEQF
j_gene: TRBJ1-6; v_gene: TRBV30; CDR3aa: AWSGRGTVSSRSPLH
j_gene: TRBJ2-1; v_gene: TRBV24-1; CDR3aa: ATSDPGSVGEQF
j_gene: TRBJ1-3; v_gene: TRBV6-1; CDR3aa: ASSEQGTGDNTIY
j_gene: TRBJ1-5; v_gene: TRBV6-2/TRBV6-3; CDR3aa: ASSYYSNQPQH
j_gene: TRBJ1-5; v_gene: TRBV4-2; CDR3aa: ASSKDLGRHSTHIRPRGDQPQH
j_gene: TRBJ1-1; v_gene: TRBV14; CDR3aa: ASSWDSHTEAF
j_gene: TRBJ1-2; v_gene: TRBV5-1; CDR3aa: ASSLSAGYGYT
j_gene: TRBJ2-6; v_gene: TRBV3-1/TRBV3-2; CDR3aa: ASSRNSGANVLT
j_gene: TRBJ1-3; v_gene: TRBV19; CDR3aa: ASSSGVGNTIY
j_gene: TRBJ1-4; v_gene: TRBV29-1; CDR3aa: SGGGGPNEKLF
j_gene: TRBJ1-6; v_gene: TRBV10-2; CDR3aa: ASLTESFSYNSPLH
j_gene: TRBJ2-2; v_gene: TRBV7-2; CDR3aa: ASSPSGGGNTGELF
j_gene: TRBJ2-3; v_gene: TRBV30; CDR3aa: AWSTSLRTTDTQY
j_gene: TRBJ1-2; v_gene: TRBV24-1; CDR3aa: ATSDPGQGVYGYT
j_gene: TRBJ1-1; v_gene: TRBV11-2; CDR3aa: ASTLGDARNDAF
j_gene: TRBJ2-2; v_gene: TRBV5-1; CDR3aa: ASSWSGQGSTGELF
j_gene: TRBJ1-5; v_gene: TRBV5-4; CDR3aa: ASSSDSNQPQH
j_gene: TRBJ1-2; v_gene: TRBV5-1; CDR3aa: ASSPDREGAGYT
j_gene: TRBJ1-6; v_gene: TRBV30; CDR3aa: AWSVGIGSPLH
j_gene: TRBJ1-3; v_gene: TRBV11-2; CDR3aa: ARSWRGSPGNTIY
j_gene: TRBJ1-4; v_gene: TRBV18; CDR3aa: ASSPRRSDEKLF
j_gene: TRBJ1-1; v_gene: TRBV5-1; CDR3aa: ASSLREGANEAF
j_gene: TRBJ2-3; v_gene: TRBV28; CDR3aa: ASSGTDGTDTQY
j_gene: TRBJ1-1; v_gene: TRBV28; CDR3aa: ASSNPGRGNTEAF
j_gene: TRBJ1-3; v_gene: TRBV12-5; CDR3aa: ASGFKTQGIGTIY